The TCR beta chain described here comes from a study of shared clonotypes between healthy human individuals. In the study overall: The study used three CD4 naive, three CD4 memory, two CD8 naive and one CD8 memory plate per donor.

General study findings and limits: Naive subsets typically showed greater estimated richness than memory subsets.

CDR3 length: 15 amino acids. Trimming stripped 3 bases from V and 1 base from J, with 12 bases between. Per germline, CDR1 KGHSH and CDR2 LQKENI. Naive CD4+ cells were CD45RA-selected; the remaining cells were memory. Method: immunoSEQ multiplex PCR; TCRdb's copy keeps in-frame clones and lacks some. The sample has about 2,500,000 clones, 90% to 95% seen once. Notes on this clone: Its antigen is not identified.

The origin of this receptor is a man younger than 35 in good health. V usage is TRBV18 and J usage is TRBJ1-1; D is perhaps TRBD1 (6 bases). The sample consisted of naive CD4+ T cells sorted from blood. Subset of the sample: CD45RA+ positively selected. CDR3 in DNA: TGTGCCAGCTCACCGACGGGACACCAGAACACTGAAGCTTTCTTT. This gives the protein CASSPTGHQNTEAFF.